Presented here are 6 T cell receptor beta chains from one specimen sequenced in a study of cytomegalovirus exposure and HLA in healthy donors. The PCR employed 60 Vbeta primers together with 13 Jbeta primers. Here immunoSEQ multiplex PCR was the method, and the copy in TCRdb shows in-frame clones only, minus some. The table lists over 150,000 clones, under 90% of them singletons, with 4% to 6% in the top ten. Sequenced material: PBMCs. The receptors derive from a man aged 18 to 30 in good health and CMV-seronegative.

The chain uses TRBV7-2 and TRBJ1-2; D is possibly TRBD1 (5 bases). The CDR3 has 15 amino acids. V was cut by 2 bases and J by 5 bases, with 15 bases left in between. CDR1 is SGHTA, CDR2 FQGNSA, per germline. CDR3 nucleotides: TGTGCCAGCAGCTTAAACCGGGGGGTCGGATATGGCTACACCTTC. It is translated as CASSLNRGVGYGYTF.

The CDR3 here is CASSTGSTDTQYF. CDR3 nucleotide sequence: TGTGCCAGCAGCACCGGGAGTACAGATACGCAGTATTTT. The chain combines TRBV6-4 with TRBJ2-3; a possible D gene is TRBD2 (6 bases). Trimming pared 6 bases from V and 3 bases from J, leaving 10 bases between. The CDR3 extends over 13 amino acids. Per germline, CDR1 MRHNA and CDR2 SNTAGT.

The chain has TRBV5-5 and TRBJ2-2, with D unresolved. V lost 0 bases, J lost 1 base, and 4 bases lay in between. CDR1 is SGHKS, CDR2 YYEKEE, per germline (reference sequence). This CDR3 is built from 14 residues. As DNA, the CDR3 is TGTGCCAGCAGCTTGGGACAGAACACCGGGGAGCTGTTTTTT. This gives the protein CASSLGQNTGELFF.

In DNA form, the CDR3 reads TGTGCTAGCGCTGAGGGAAACTCCTACAATGAGCAGTTCTTC. Translating gives CASAEGNSYNEQFF. This rearrangement joins TRBV12-5 to TRBJ2-1, with a tentative D call TRBD2 (5 bases). The germline CDR1 and CDR2 sequences are LGHNT and FRNRAP. The V and J ends lost 9 bases and 0 bases respectively, with 12 bases between them. This CDR3 region has 14 residues.

The CDR3, as DNA: TGTGCCAGCAGTCCGGGACTAGCGGGTTATGAGCAGTTCTTC. Its protein is CASSPGLAGYEQFF. The chain uses TRBV6-6 and TRBJ2-1; 12 nucleotides line up with TRBD2. Trimming took 5 bases from V and 8 from J; bases not matched to a gene: 4. The germline gives CDR1 MNHNY, CDR2 SVGAGI (reference sequence). The CDR3 consists of 14 residues.

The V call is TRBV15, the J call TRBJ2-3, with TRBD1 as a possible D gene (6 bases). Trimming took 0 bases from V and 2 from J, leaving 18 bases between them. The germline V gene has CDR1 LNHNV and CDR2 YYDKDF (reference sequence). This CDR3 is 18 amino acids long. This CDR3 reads CATSRDGGPVGNTDTQYF. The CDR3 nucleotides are TGTGCCACCAGCAGAGATGGGGGCCCGGTAGGGAACACAGATACGCAGTATTTT.